Presented here are 26 T cell receptor beta chains from one specimen sequenced in a study of T cell repertoires in cytomegalovirus infection. TCRdb used MiXCR to reprocess the reads, holding one entry per CDR3 protein. The sample has just under 300,000 distinct CDR3 sequences, approximately 8.9% seen once. The sequencing input was PBMCs. All receptors come from a human donor in good health (CMV status not recorded). Some clones in this sample may be carry-over from other donors' samples.

Many counts were recorded for this clonotype. The chain carries TRBV6-2 or TRBV6-3 and TRBJ2-4, with TRBD2 identical over 10 bases. Germline trimming cut 2 bases from V and 8 bases from J; bases unmatched to any gene: 18. This CDR3 has 19 amino acids. Germline V gene sequence: CDR1 MNHEY, CDR2 SVGEGT. CDR3 region: CASSYPLPSGGANVDIQYF. For the CDR3, the DNA is TGTGCCAGCAGTTACCCCCTCCCCAGCGGGGGGGCGAACGTAGACATTCAGTACTTC.

This clonotype appeared a few times. V is TRBV2 and J is TRBJ2-7; D is undetermined. Between the trimmed V and J ends, which lost 3 bases and 4 bases, there was a span of 10 bases. CDR3 length equals 13 residues. Looked up from germline, CDR1 is SNHLY and CDR2 is FYNNEI. The DNA of the CDR3 is TGTGCCAGCAGTGATTCAGTGCCTTACGAGCAGTACGTC. Protein product: CASSDSVPYEQYV.

There are many counts of this clonotype. The rearrangement joins TRBV5-5 to TRBJ2-7; D may be TRBD1 (6 bases). Looked up from germline, CDR1 is SGHKS and CDR2 is YYEKEE (reference sequence). V was clipped by 4 bases and J by 1 base, with 18 bases between them. The CDR3 spans 16 residues. CDR3: CASSLTGNIGSYEQYF. The CDR3 DNA reads TGTGCCAGCAGCCTAACAGGGAATATAGGTTCCTACGAGCAGTACTTC.

This clonotype has ten or more counts. V is TRBV11-3 and J is TRBJ2-3; 9 bases agree with TRBD1. Germline assignment: CDR1 SGHNT and CDR2 YENEEA. The CDR3 consists of 16 residues. The V segment lost 1 base and the J segment 1 base; nucleotides outside the gene matches: 3. The chain's CDR3 is CASSLGGQGRTDTQYF. The CDR3 coding sequence is TGTGCCAGCAGCTTAGGGGGACAGGGACGCACAGATACGCAGTATTTT.

There are many counts of this clonotype. The chain employs TRBV28 and TRBJ2-7; 8 bases fit TRBD1. Per the germline V gene, CDR1 is MDHEN and CDR2 is SYDVKM. This CDR3 has 14 residues. J gave up 0 bases and V 2 bases, and 0 bases lay outside the gene matches. The CDR3 is CASSLTGGSYEQYV. In DNA, the CDR3 is TGTGCCAGCAGTTTAACAGGGGGCTCCTACGAGCAGTACGTC.

This chain links TRBV7-9 with TRBJ1-4; 7 nucleotides match TRBD1. The germline gives CDR1 SEHNR, CDR2 FQNEAQ (reference sequence). The CDR3 runs 18 residues. The ends lost 3 bases at V and 7 bases at J; junction bases unmatched: 17. CDR3 loop: CASSFGDAWGTAGEKLFF. DNA for the CDR3: TGTGCCAGCAGCTTTGGTGATGCCTGGGGGACAGCGGGTGAAAAACTGTTTTTT.

This clonotype has at least ten counts. This chain uses TRBV7-6 with TRBJ2-5, with TRBD2 matching 7 bases. Germline V gene lookup returns CDR1 SGHVS and CDR2 FNYEAQ. The CDR3 spans 15 residues. V trimming: 2 bases; J trimming: 4 bases; junction bases outside the gene matches: 7. In nucleotides, the CDR3 is TGTGCCAGCAGCTTAATTTGGGGGGGGTCAGAGACCCAGTACTTC. It is translated as CASSLIWGGSETQYF.

This clonotype was observed at least ten times. The chain couples TRBV5-1 to TRBJ1-1; D ambiguous. Germline V CDR1 and CDR2: SGHRS, YFSETQ. The germline V and J ends were trimmed by 1 base and 0 bases, with 10 bases remaining between them. This CDR3 is built from 15 residues. CDR3 in DNA: TGCGCCAGCAGCTTGACGGCCGGGATGAACACTGAAGCTTTCTTT. This encodes CASSLTAGMNTEAFF.

This chain connects TRBV10-3 to TRBJ2-2; TRBD2 aligns across 7 bases. The CDR3 contains 17 residues. V was pared by 4 bases and J by 2 bases, with 10 bases of the junction left unmatched. Germline V gene lookup returns CDR1 ENHRY and CDR2 SYGVKD. The CDR3 sequence: CAISAQLGGVNTGELFF. The DNA for the CDR3 is TGTGCCATCAGTGCCCAACTGGGGGGGGTCAACACCGGGGAGCTGTTTTTT.

This clonotype was observed many times. The V and J genes are TRBV7-2 and TRBJ2-1; D possibly matches TRBD1 or TRBD2 (5 bases each). The CDR3 is 14 residues long. CDR1 is SGHTA and CDR2 is FQGNSA in the germline V gene. The V end was cut by 4 bases, the J end by 0 bases, with 7 bases between. CDR3 region: CASSSRGSYNEQFF. In DNA form, the CDR3 reads TGTGCCAGCAGCTCGAGGGGCTCCTACAATGAGCAGTTCTTC.

This clonotype was picked up many times. This rearrangement joins TRBV5-1 to TRBJ1-2; 9 bases match TRBD1. The CDR3 extends over 14 amino acids. CDR1 and CDR2 (germline): SGHRS, YFSETQ. V shed 5 bases, J shed 7 bases, and the junction held 9 bases outside the gene matches. The CDR3 sequence: CASRTPGQGFGYTF. The CDR3 DNA follows: TGCGCCAGCAGAACCCCGGGACAGGGCTTTGGCTACACCTTC. Filled out from reference TRBV5-1 and TRBJ1-2, the complete variable domain reads KAGVTQTPRYLIKTRGQQVTLSCSPISGHRSVSWYQQTPGQGLQFLFEYFSETQRNKGNFPGRFSGRQFSNSRSEMNVSTLELGDSALYLCASRTPGQGFGYTFGSGTRLTVV.

This clonotype was counted ten times or more. The chain joins TRBV19 to TRBJ1-1; tentatively, D is TRBD1 (6 bases). The length of the CDR3 is 15 residues. Germline V lookup: CDR1 LNHDA, CDR2 SQIVND (reference sequence). The V end lost 3 bases, the J end lost 5 bases, and 16 bases lay between the germline ends. The CDR3 here is CASSMTPGAGTEAFF. The CDR3 DNA follows: TGTGCCAGTAGTATGACGCCGGGGGCGGGAACTGAAGCTTTCTTT.

This clonotype was seen at least ten times. The chain uses TRBV24-1 and TRBJ2-1, with TRBD2 as a possible D gene (5 bases). Germline CDR1 KGHDR, CDR2 SFDVKD. CDR3 size: 13 residues. V lost 4 bases to trimming and J lost 7 bases, with 10 bases between them. In nucleotides, the CDR3 is TGTGCCACCAGTGAACCCGGCGGGAATGAGCAGTTCTTC. Translated: CATSEPGGNEQFF.

The CDR3 DNA reads as TGTGCCAGCAGTCAGTACTACGAGCAGTACTTC. Its translation is CASSQYYEQYF. This sequence joins TRBV28 and TRBJ2-7; D uncertain. The CDR3 contains 11 residues. The germline V gene encodes CDR1 MDHEN and CDR2 SYDVKM. Trimming removed 5 bases at V and 3 bases at J, with 5 bases between. Supplemented by reference TRBV28 and TRBJ2-7, the full variable domain reads DVKVTQSSRYLVKRTGEKVFLECVQDMDHENMFWYRQDPGLGLRLIYFSYDVKMKEKGDIPEGYSVSREKKERFSLILESASTNQTSMYLCASSQYYEQYFGPGTRLTVT.

Here the CDR3 DNA reads TGTGCCAGCAGCCCTCACGGGGGCCGTGAGACCCAGTACTTC. It yields the protein CASSPHGGRETQYF. This chain links TRBV28 with TRBJ2-5; D possibly matches TRBD1 or TRBD2 (6 bases each). The V and J ends lost 6 bases and 5 bases respectively, with 16 bases between them. Germline CDR1 is MDHEN and CDR2 is SYDVKM. The CDR3 spans 14 residues.

Many counts were recorded for this clonotype. The chain carries TRBV6-2 or TRBV6-3 and TRBJ2-2, with D possibly being TRBD1 or TRBD2 (6 bases each). This CDR3 is built from 15 residues. Germline-derived CDR1 and CDR2 are MNHEY and SVGEGT. Trimming took off 6 bases at V and 4 bases at J, with 15 bases between the two ends. The CDR3 DNA reads as TGTGCCAGCAGAGGATGGGGGGCACTCACCGGGGAGCTGTTTTTT. Its translation is CASRGWGALTGELFF.

There are many counts of this clonotype. This chain joins TRBV28 and TRBJ2-7; 10 nucleotides line up with TRBD2. This CDR3 comprises 15 residues. Germline V gene lookup returns CDR1 MDHEN and CDR2 SYDVKM. The V and J ends lost 5 bases and 2 bases, in that order; junction bases with no gene match: 6. In DNA form, the CDR3 reads TGTGCCAGCAGTCCCGGGACTAGCGTTGCCTACGAGCAGTACGTC. Translation gives CASSPGTSVAYEQYV.

The rearrangement links TRBV5-5 to TRBJ2-3, with D perhaps TRBD1 (5 bases). The CDR3 spans 15 residues. CDR1 and CDR2 (germline): SGHKS, YYEKEE (reference sequence). Trimming took off 4 bases at V and 2 bases at J, with 14 bases between the two ends. The CDR3 sequence is CASSSLEGVTDTQYF. The CDR3 nucleotides are TGTGCCAGCAGCAGCTTAGAAGGGGTCACAGATACGCAGTATTTT.

At least ten counts were recorded for this clonotype. This sequence joins TRBV7-9 and TRBJ1-2; no definite D call. The germline CDR1 and CDR2 sequences are SEHNR and FQNEAQ (reference sequence). Trimming cost V 5 bases and J 10 bases, with 8 bases left between them. The CDR3 runs 10 residues. CDR3 region: CASSPYTYTF. DNA of the CDR3: TGTGCCAGCAGCCCCTATACCTACACCTTC.

This clonotype was counted only a few times. The chain couples TRBV25-1 to TRBJ1-6; D ambiguous. The germline V gene encodes CDR1 MGHDK and CDR2 SYGVNS. This CDR3 comprises 14 residues. Deletions cut 8 bases from V and 7 bases from J, with 15 bases between. CDR3 in amino acids: CASVEALGNSPLHF. The CDR3 nucleotides read TGTGCCAGCGTGGAGGCGTTAGGGAATTCACCCCTCCACTTT. Filled out from reference TRBV25-1 and TRBJ1-6, the complete variable domain reads EADIYQTPRYLVIGTGKKITLECSQTMGHDKMYWYQQDPGMELHLIHYSYGVNSTEKGDLSSESTVSRIRTEHFPLTLESARPSHTSQYLCASVEALGNSPLHFGNGTRLTVT.

The chain links TRBV18 to TRBJ1-4; D is perhaps TRBD1 (6 bases). This CDR3 is 12 amino acids long. The V end lost 8 bases, the J end lost 6 bases, and 10 bases lay between the germline ends. Germline V lookup: CDR1 KGHSH, CDR2 LQKENI. Written as DNA, the CDR3 is TGTGCCAGCCATCGGACAGATGAAAAACTGTTTTTT. Its protein is CASHRTDEKLFF.

The table lists this clonotype with many counts. This chain uses TRBV12-3 or TRBV12-4 with TRBJ2-7, with D tentatively TRBD1 (6 bases). V gave up 5 bases and J gave up 1 base, with 15 bases separating them. The CDR3 length is 15 residues. The CDR3 sequence is CASSGLGTNSYEQYF. In DNA form, the CDR3 reads TGTGCCAGCAGTGGGTTGGGGACAAATTCCTACGAGCAGTACTTC.

This sequence joins TRBV7-3 and TRBJ2-2, with no clear D. The ends were cut back, 5 bases at V and 7 bases at J, with 14 bases in the middle. In germline, CDR1 is SGHTA, CDR2 FQGTGA. The length of the CDR3 is 14 residues. The CDR3 reads CASSHTELSGELFF. The DNA of the CDR3 is TGTGCCAGCAGCCACACCGAGCTTAGCGGGGAGCTGTTTTTT.

The chain carries TRBV6-4 and TRBJ1-2, with D perhaps matching TRBD1 (5 bases). The V gene's germline CDR1 is MRHNA and CDR2 SNTAGT. The CDR3 runs 15 residues. V lost 0 bases to trimming and J lost 8 bases, with 16 bases between them. CDR3 sequence reads: CASSDSGGQGRGYTF. The CDR3 DNA follows: TGTGCCAGCAGTGACTCTGGAGGGCAGGGCAGGGGCTACACCTTC.

The chain uses TRBV20-1 and TRBJ2-7; D call uncertain. In germline, CDR1 is DFQATT, CDR2 SNEGSKA (reference sequence). Trimming left V 6 bases short and J 2 bases short, with 11 bases between. The CDR3 runs to 12 residues. CDR3 DNA: TGCAGTGCCGGGCCCGACCCCTACGAGCAGTACTTC. Protein product: CSAGPDPYEQYF.

This clonotype was found a few times. The chain couples TRBV14 to TRBJ2-5; possibly TRBD1 for D (6 bases). CDR1 SGHDN and CDR2 FVKESK come from the germline V gene. The V end lost 0 bases, the J end lost 5 bases, and 10 bases lay between the germline ends. CDR3 length: 14 residues. This CDR3 is CASSQDTGTETQYF. Written as DNA, the CDR3 is TGTGCCAGCAGCCAAGATACAGGGACGGAGACCCAGTACTTC.